A single sample gave rise to the 20 T cell receptor beta chains below, sequenced in a study of blood T cell repertoires in COVID-19. Profiled with immunoSEQ multiplex PCR; TCRdb holds only in-frame clones, not every one. The sample lists roughly 62,000 clones; over 85% were seen once. Input material: peripheral blood. The receptors come from a human donor in a cohort sampled during active COVID-19.

V and J are TRBV6-1 and TRBJ2-5; the match to TRBD2 covers 14 bases. The CDR3 runs to 18 residues. The V segment lost 3 bases and the J segment 4 bases; nucleotides outside the gene matches: 10. Germline V lookup: CDR1 MNHNS, CDR2 SASEGT. This chain's CDR3 is CASSDHRLAGGLGETQYF. The DNA for the CDR3 is TGTGCCAGCAGTGACCACCGACTAGCGGGGGGGCTTGGAGAGACCCAGTACTTC.

The gene calls are TRBV2 and TRBJ1-5; D unresolved. Trimming left V 6 bases short and J 6 bases short, with 12 bases between. This CDR3 has 13 amino acids. Germline CDR1 and CDR2: SNHLY and FYNNEI. The CDR3 here is CASSNAGIQPQHF. The CDR3 DNA is TGTGCCAGCAGCAATGCAGGTATTCAGCCCCAGCATTTT.

The chain carries TRBV28 and TRBJ1-2; D uncertain. Trimming cost V 4 bases and J 0 bases, with 15 bases left between them. From germline, CDR1 is MDHEN and CDR2 SYDVKM. This CDR3 has 16 amino acids. CDR3 sequence (DNA): TGTGCCAGCAGTTCCTCGATCGGCGGAGCTAACTATGGCTACACCTTC. Residues: CASSSSIGGANYGYTF.

The chain couples TRBV3-1 (or the pseudogene TRBV3-2) to TRBJ1-4; 7 bases fit TRBD1. The CDR3 runs 19 residues. The junction had 19 bases not matched to a gene; V was cut back by 4 bases and J by 5 bases. Per the germline V gene, CDR1 is LGHDT and CDR2 is YNNKEL (reference sequence). The CDR3 DNA follows: TGTGCCAGCAGCCTAATTTCCCTCAGGCGGACAGGAATAAATGAAAAACTGTTTTTT. Amino acid sequence: CASSLISLRRTGINEKLFF.

This rearrangement joins TRBV2 to TRBJ2-7, with 9 bases aligning to TRBD2. CDR3 length equals 15 residues. In germline, CDR1 is SNHLY, CDR2 FYNNEI. J lost 3 bases, V lost 2 bases, and 5 bases had no gene match. For the CDR3, the DNA is TGTGCCAGCAGTGAACGGGGACTAGCCCGCTACGAGCAGTACTTC. Translating gives CASSERGLARYEQYF. Together with reference TRBV2 and TRBJ2-7, the CDR3 gives the full variable domain: EPEVTQTPSHQVTQMGQEVILRCVPISNHLYFYWYRQILGQKVEFLVSFYNNEISEKSEIFDDQFSVERPDGSNFTLKIRSTKLEDSAMYFCASSERGLARYEQYFGPGTRLTVT.

This clone occurred a few times. The J gene is TRBJ1-5, the V gene TRBV2; 10 nucleotides line up with TRBD1. This CDR3 is 13 amino acids long. Germline CDR1 reads SNHLY; CDR2 reads FYNNEI. V shed 8 bases, J shed 4 bases, and the junction held 2 bases outside the gene matches. This CDR3 reads CASQGQGNQPQHF. The CDR3 DNA follows: TGTGCCAGCCAGGGACAGGGGAATCAGCCCCAGCATTTT.

This clone was recorded once. The chain combines TRBV28 with TRBJ1-2, with 9 nucleotides matching TRBD1. Looked up from germline, CDR1 is MDHEN and CDR2 is SYDVKM. The length of the CDR3 is 14 residues. The V segment lost 4 bases and the J segment 4 bases; nucleotides outside the gene matches: 4. The CDR3 loop is CASSSDRGGYGYTF. The CDR3 bases are TGTGCCAGCAGTTCGGACAGGGGTGGCTATGGCTACACCTTC.

The gene calls are TRBV30 and TRBJ2-5; 14 bases map to TRBD2. This CDR3 spans 15 amino acids. Losses at the gene ends were 5 bases for V and 4 bases for J; bases not matched to a gene: 6. Per the germline V gene, CDR1 is GTSNPN and CDR2 is SVGIG (reference sequence). The CDR3 region has the DNA TGTGCCTGGGCATACGGGACTAGCGGGGGAGAGACCCAGTACTTC. Protein: CAWAYGTSGGETQYF.

The J gene is TRBJ1-2, the V gene TRBV4-3; D is unresolved. The germline CDR1 and CDR2 sequences are LGHNA and YSLEER. CDR3 size: 16 residues. Trimming removed 0 bases from V and 7 bases from J, with 18 bases in between. CDR3: CASSQDLRRGDLGYTF. The CDR3 DNA reads as TGCGCCAGCAGCCAAGATTTGAGAAGAGGAGATCTTGGCTACACCTTC.

The chain's CDR3 is CACDGPSGRTGELFF. The CDR3 DNA sequence: TGTGCCTGTGATGGTCCTAGCGGGAGGACCGGGGAGCTGTTTTTT. V and J are TRBV30 and TRBJ2-2; the match to TRBD2 covers 11 bases. The CDR3 is 15 residues long. In germline, CDR1 is GTSNPN, CDR2 SVGIG (reference sequence). The trim removed 6 bases at V and 5 bases at J, leaving 8 bases unmatched.

This clone was recorded only once. The chain employs TRBV6-1 and TRBJ2-3; 16 bases agree with TRBD2. The trim removed 6 bases at V and 2 bases at J, leaving 20 bases unmatched. The CDR3 loop spans 22 amino acids. The germline gives CDR1 MNHNS, CDR2 SASEGT. DNA for the CDR3: TGTGCCAGCAGAGAAACCGGGACTAGCGGGAGGGCCGGGTTCCTCCTCACAGATACGCAGTATTTT. Protein: CASRETGTSGRAGFLLTDTQYF.

This chain connects TRBV13 to TRBJ2-2; D gene unclear. In germline, CDR1 is PRHDT, CDR2 FYEKMQ (reference sequence). The CDR3 extends over 12 amino acids. Trimming shortened V by 5 bases and J by 7 bases, and 8 bases separated the two germline ends. CDR3 region: CASSLRLGELFF. CDR3 in DNA: TGTGCCAGCAGCCTACGACTCGGGGAGCTGTTTTTT.

CDR3 region: CASSRQGQETQYF. The CDR3 nucleotides read TGCGCCAGCAGCCGACAGGGCCAAGAGACCCAGTACTTC. This chain uses TRBV5-1 with TRBJ2-5; 7 bases are shared with TRBD1. This CDR3 has 13 amino acids. Trimming cost V 4 bases and J 1 base; bases outside gene matches: 1. Germline V lookup: CDR1 SGHRS, CDR2 YFSETQ.

The chain links TRBV18 to TRBJ2-2; a weak D match, TRBD2 (6 bases). Germline V gene sequence: CDR1 KGHSH, CDR2 LQKENI. Deletions cut 6 bases from V and 5 bases from J, with 13 bases between. This CDR3 spans 14 amino acids. This chain's CDR3 is CASSPGGNTGELFF. The CDR3 bases are TGTGCCAGCTCCCCCGGCGGGAATACCGGGGAGCTGTTTTTT.

The V call is TRBV5-6, the J call TRBJ2-7; D might be TRBD1 (5 bases). Germline V gives CDR1 SGHDT, CDR2 YYEEEE. The CDR3 covers 14 residues. V gave up 2 bases and J gave up 6 bases, with 15 bases separating them. The CDR3 coding sequence is TGTGCCAGCAGCTTCCAGGGCCTCCTACGCGAGCAGTACTTC. Its protein product is CASSFQGLLREQYF.

The chain carries TRBV19 and TRBJ2-3; D is unresolved. Per the germline V gene, CDR1 is LNHDA and CDR2 is SQIVND (reference sequence). This CDR3 has 17 residues. Trimming took 7 bases from V and 1 from J, leaving 21 bases between them. The DNA for the CDR3 is TGTGCCAGTACATTCGCGGCTTTCCTAGATGGCACAGATACGCAGTATTTT. Amino acids: CASTFAAFLDGTDTQYF.

The chain uses TRBV5-1 and TRBJ2-7; 8 bases map to TRBD1. J was trimmed by 7 bases and V by 4 bases; bases with no gene match: 13. The CDR3 extends over 15 amino acids. The V gene's germline CDR1 is SGHRS and CDR2 YFSETQ. Here the CDR3 reads CASSITIGRGREQYF. In DNA form, the CDR3 reads TGCGCCAGCAGCATTACGATCGGCAGGGGGCGGGAGCAGTACTTC. Full variable domain (missing parts from reference TRBV5-1 and TRBJ2-7): KAGVTQTPRYLIKTRGQQVTLSCSPISGHRSVSWYQQTPGQGLQFLFEYFSETQRNKGNFPGRFSGRQFSNSRSEMNVSTLELGDSALYLCASSITIGRGREQYFGPGTRLTVT.

This sequence joins TRBV14 and TRBJ1-6; D ambiguous. In germline, CDR1 is SGHDN, CDR2 FVKESK. V was cut by 1 base and J by 6 bases, with 16 bases left in between. This CDR3 contains 17 residues. CDR3 nucleotides: TGTGCCAGCAGCCAAGGGAACAGAAAAAGTAGTAATTCACCCCTCCACTTT. Protein product: CASSQGNRKSSNSPLHF.

The chain recombines TRBV27 with TRBJ1-5; perhaps TRBD1 as D (6 bases). CDR1 and CDR2 (germline): MNHEY, SMNVEV (reference sequence). V lost 6 bases and J 7 bases, leaving 19 bases between the germline ends. CDR3 length: 15 residues. CDR3 DNA: TGTGCCAGCAGGTCCTCACCCAGGGGTCGACAGCCCCAGCATTTT. As protein: CASRSSPRGRQPQHF.

This sequence joins TRBV7-9 and TRBJ2-7; 8 bases are a match to TRBD1. Unmatched junction bases numbered 7, after V lost 4 bases and J lost 2 bases. The germline V gene encodes CDR1 SEHNR and CDR2 FQNEAQ (reference sequence). CDR3 length equals 15 residues. CDR3 loop: CASSSGTGPPYEQYF. For the CDR3, the DNA is TGTGCCAGCAGCTCAGGGACAGGTCCCCCCTACGAGCAGTACTTC.